This TCR delta chain was captured by sequencing in a study of human gamma delta and Vdelta1 T cells (dated by TCRdb to the late 2010s). About the study as a whole: In this study, the researchers looked at Delta One T cells, which are Vd1+ gamma-delta T cells, to see how well they work as cytotoxic effectors against acute myeloid leukemia.

From cysteine to phenylalanine, the CDR3 is 21 amino acids long. Only the CDR3 DNA is retained, 63 bases long and in frame from the first base. V lost 1 base and J lost 2 bases, and the count of bases not matched to a germline gene is 21. CDR1 and CDR2 are read off the germline V gene as TSWWSYY and QGS. This clone was observed a few times. Its antigen target is currently unknown. Qualities for individual bases were not recorded, and no much larger clone is one base off. Receptor libraries were prepared by PCR. Sequencing took place on an Illumina MiSeq. The public reads were reprocessed by TCRdb using CATT, and rows of matching DNA were later combined. For this sample the table gives several hundred delta-chain clones, of which approximately 17% were detected only once. Around 62% of the sample is held by the ten biggest clonotypes.

Material: Vdelta1 gamma-delta T cells from blood. In the paper's terms, the cell subset or site label means: Vd1+ T cells from peripheral blood. Here the chain combines TRDV1 and TRDJ1; 8 bases in the junction line up with TRDD3. The source of this sequence is a human donor in good health. The CDR3 protein is CALGEPGPQNLVNWGTDKLIF. The sequence in DNA is TGTGCTCTTGGGGAACCCGGCCCCCAAAACCTAGTAAACTGGGGGACCGATAAACTCATCTTT.